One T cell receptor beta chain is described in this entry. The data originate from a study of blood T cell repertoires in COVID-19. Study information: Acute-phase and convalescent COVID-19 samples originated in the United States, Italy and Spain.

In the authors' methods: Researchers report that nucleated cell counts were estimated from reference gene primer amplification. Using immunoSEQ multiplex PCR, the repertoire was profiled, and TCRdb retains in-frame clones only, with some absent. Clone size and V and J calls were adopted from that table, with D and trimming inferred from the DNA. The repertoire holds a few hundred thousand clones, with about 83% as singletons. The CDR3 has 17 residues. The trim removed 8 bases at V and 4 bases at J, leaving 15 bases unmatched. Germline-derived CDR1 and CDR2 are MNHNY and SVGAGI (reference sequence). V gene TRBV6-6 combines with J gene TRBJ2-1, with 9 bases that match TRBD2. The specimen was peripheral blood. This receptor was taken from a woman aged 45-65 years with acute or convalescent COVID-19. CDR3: CASRRTAGGPNYNEQFF. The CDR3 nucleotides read TGTGCCAGCCGTCGCACGGCGGGAGGGCCGAATTACAATGAGCAGTTCTTC.